Listed below are T cell receptor beta chains from one sample, sequenced in a study of blood T cell repertoires in COVID-19. Measured with immunoSEQ multiplex PCR; TCRdb has only the in-frame clones, and not every one. The repertoire holds a few hundred thousand clones, with roughly 87% as singletons. The sequenced sample was PBMCs or T cells enriched from blood (not recorded which). These receptors came from a woman aged 25 to 45 who had recovered from COVID-19. CDR3s include the opening cysteine and the closing phenylalanine or tryptophan. Fields, in order: CDR3 length, D gene, V gene, clone size, J gene, CDR3 DNA, CDR3 protein. The D gene is left open where the match is weak. Some rows mark clone size as missing; the rest say once, few, many or name a class of expanded clone.

13	-	TRBV30	-	TRBJ1-6	TGTGCCTGGAGTCTTCAGGGAAATTCACCCCTCCACTTT	CAWSLQGNSPLHF
11	-	TRBV20-1	-	TRBJ1-1	TGCAGTGCTAGCTCCGGCACTGAAGCTTTCTTT	CSASSGTEAFF
14	-	TRBV3-1/TRBV3-2	-	TRBJ2-7	TGTGCCAGCCGAGGTAACGGGGGACCATACGAGCAGTACTTC	CASRGNGGPYEQYF
16	TRBD2	TRBV7-2	-	TRBJ2-5	TGTGCCAGCAGCCCCCGACTAGCGGGGGGCCAAGAGACCCAGTACTTC	CASSPRLAGGQETQYF
13	-	TRBV28	-	TRBJ1-2	TGTGCCAGCAGCTACGGACAGAACTATGGCTACACCTTC	CASSYGQNYGYTF
14	TRBD1	TRBV19	-	TRBJ1-1	TGTGCCAGTAGTATAAGTCGGACAGGGGGCCGCGCTTTCTTT	CASSISRTGGRAFF
13	-	TRBV29-1	-	TRBJ2-1	TGCAGCGTGGAGGAGGGGCCACACAATGAGCAGTTCTTC	CSVEEGPHNEQFF
13	TRBD1	TRBV30	few	TRBJ2-7	TGTGCCTGGAGTGGGACAGGGGTAAACGAGCAGTACTTC	CAWSGTGVNEQYF
14	-	TRBV3-1/TRBV3-2	-	TRBJ2-5	TGTGCCAGCAGCCCCTTGGGAGCGGAAGAGACCCAGTACTTC	CASSPLGAEETQYF
14	-	TRBV11-3	once	TRBJ2-7	TGTGCCAGCAGCTTCGAGTGGGGGGGCGACGAGCAGTACTTC	CASSFEWGGDEQYF
13	TRBD1	TRBV12-5	-	TRBJ1-1	TGTGCTAGCCGACAGGGGAGGACCACTGAAGCTTTCTTT	CASRQGRTTEAFF
13	-	TRBV2	-	TRBJ1-1	TGTGCCAGCACCTGGGGGGGGGACACTGAAGCTTTCTTT	CASTWGGDTEAFF
15	-	TRBV19	-	TRBJ2-7	TGTGCCAGTAGTATCTCACGCGGGATCTCCTACGAGCAGTACTTC	CASSISRGISYEQYF
15	TRBD1	TRBV5-1	-	TRBJ1-2	TGCGCCAGCAGCCCATCCGGGACAGATAACTATGGCTACACCTTC	CASSPSGTDNYGYTF
12	-	TRBV29-1	once	TRBJ1-1	TGCAGCGTTGATCAGGGGCGAACTGAAGCTTTCTTT	CSVDQGRTEAFF
17	-	TRBV19	-	TRBJ1-5	TGTGCCAGTAGTACCTCAACAGGGTACGTTGTCGATCAGCCCCAGCATTTT	CASSTSTGYVVDQPQHF
18	TRBD2	TRBV6-2/TRBV6-3	-	TRBJ2-2	TGTGCCAGCAGTTCGTTCGGGACTAGGAACGATCCAACCGGGGAGCTGTTTTTT	CASSSFGTRNDPTGELFF
15	TRBD1	TRBV2	-	TRBJ1-2	TGTGCCAGCAGTGGGGGGTGGGGACAGGGAAATGGCTACACCTTC	CASSGGWGQGNGYTF
18	-	TRBV11-2	-	TRBJ1-5	TGTGCCAGCAGTCTGAGGGGTTCAGGGAGGTTGCAGGATCAGCCCCAGCATTTT	CASSLRGSGRLQDQPQHF
14	-	TRBV28	once	TRBJ1-1	TGTGCCAGCAGTTTAATCGTTGGAGCCACTGAAGCTTTCTTT	CASSLIVGATEAFF
15	-	TRBV10-3	-	TRBJ1-6	TGTGCCATCAAGTCTGATGACAGCCATAATTCACCCCTCCACTTT	CAIKSDDSHNSPLHF
13	-	TRBV27	-	TRBJ2-5	TGTGCCAGCAGTTTGCGAAGCTTCGAGACCCAGTACTTC	CASSLRSFETQYF
13	-	TRBV9	-	TRBJ1-1	TGTGCCAGCAGCGTAGGTACCTTAGCCGAAGCTTTCTTT	CASSVGTLAEAFF
16	-	TRBV30	-	TRBJ1-2	TGTGCCTGGAGTGTAGTCGGCCGGGGGATATCTAGTGGCTACACCTTC	CAWSVVGRGISSGYTF
14	-	TRBV7-2	-	TRBJ1-5	TGTGCCAGCAGCTGGGCCGGGACAAATCAGCCCCAGCATTTT	CASSWAGTNQPQHF
20	TRBD2	TRBV6-2/TRBV6-3	-	TRBJ2-3	TGTGCCAGCAGTTACTCACTAGCGGGGGTACACGCGGGAAAGGCAGATACGCAGTATTTT	CASSYSLAGVHAGKADTQYF
17	TRBD1	TRBV4-1	-	TRBJ1-3	TGCGCCAGCAGCCAAACCCCGACAGGGGGTACTGGAAACACCATATATTTT	CASSQTPTGGTGNTIYF
13	-	TRBV10-1	-	TRBJ1-5	TGCGCCAGCAGCGCAGGGTTAAATCAGCCCCAGCATTTT	CASSAGLNQPQHF
20	TRBD2	TRBV28	-	TRBJ2-2	TGTGCCAGCAGTTTTACGTTCGGACTAGCGGGGGGAAAGAACACCGGGGAGCTGTTTTTT	CASSFTFGLAGGKNTGELFF
13	TRBD2	TRBV27	-	TRBJ2-7	TGTGCCAGCATGCCGCGGGGGGCCTACGAGCAGTACTTC	CASMPRGAYEQYF
15	-	TRBV3-1/TRBV3-2	few	TRBJ1-3	TGTGCCAGCAGCCAAGAGCGGGTACAAGGAAACACCATATATTTT	CASSQERVQGNTIYF
16	-	TRBV5-6	-	TRBJ2-4	TGTGCCAGCAGCCCCGGTTGGGGGGAGAGTGGGGCCATTCAGTACTTC	CASSPGWGESGAIQYF
16	-	TRBV15	-	TRBJ1-6	TGTGCCACCAGCAGAGATGTAACAGGGTATAATCCACCCCTCCACTTT	CATSRDVTGYNPPLHF
14	-	TRBV27	-	TRBJ1-2	TGTGCCAGCAGTTATGATAGGGGGAACTATGGCTACACCTTC	CASSYDRGNYGYTF
14	-	TRBV18	-	TRBJ1-6	TGTGCCAGCTCACCACCCCGACCGGGAACCCCCCTCCACTTT	CASSPPRPGTPLHF
17	TRBD1	TRBV18	-	TRBJ1-2	TGTGCCAGCTCACCATATCCTACGACAGGGCTTGATCCTGGCTACACCTTC	CASSPYPTTGLDPGYTF
16	TRBD1	TRBV7-8	-	TRBJ2-2	TGTGCCAGCAGCTTAAAGACAGGGGGCGACACCGGGGAGCTGTTTTTT	CASSLKTGGDTGELFF
15	-	TRBV11-2	-	TRBJ1-3	TGTGCCAGCAGCTTCGGGGGTAGAAGAGGAAACACCATATATTTT	CASSFGGRRGNTIYF
14	-	TRBV21-1	-	TRBJ1-5	TGTGCCAGCAGCACGACAGCCGGTAGCGGGCCCCAGCATTTT	CASSTTAGSGPQHF
15	-	TRBV28	-	TRBJ1-5	TGTGCCAGCAGCCGGCTGAGACAGGCCCGTCAGCCCCAGCATTTT	CASSRLRQARQPQHF
11	-	TRBV7-9	-	TRBJ1-1	TGTGCCAGCAGCGCCGACAGGGAAGCTTTCTTT	CASSADREAFF
16	TRBD2	TRBV3-1/TRBV3-2	once	TRBJ2-3	TGTGCCAGCAGCCCCCGACTAGCGGGGGGCAGGGATACGCAGTATTTT	CASSPRLAGGRDTQYF
13	-	TRBV7-2	-	TRBJ1-1	TGTGCCAGCAGCTTGGGGACAAAAACTGAAGCTTTCTTT	CASSLGTKTEAFF
15	-	TRBV4-1	-	TRBJ2-2	TGCGCCAGCAGCCAAGCCCCAGGCCCCACCGGGGAGCTGTTTTTT	CASSQAPGPTGELFF
15	TRBD1	TRBV6-5	-	TRBJ1-5	TGTGCCAGTGCCCGGGACAGGAACTCGAATCAGCCCCAGCATTTT	CASARDRNSNQPQHF
14	TRBD1	TRBV2	-	TRBJ1-5	TGTGCCAGCAGTGACAGGGGGACGAGTCAGCCCCAGCATTTT	CASSDRGTSQPQHF
14	-	TRBV6-5	-	TRBJ1-4	TGTGCCAGCAGTCCGACAGCGTATAATGAAAAACTGTTTTTT	CASSPTAYNEKLFF
13	-	TRBV27	-	TRBJ2-5	TGTGCCAGCAGTAGAACGGGGGAAGAGACCCAGTACTTC	CASSRTGEETQYF
16	TRBD2	TRBV7-9	-	TRBJ2-7	TGTGCCAGCAGCAGTACTCTAGCGGGGGGAATCTACGAGCAGTACTTC	CASSSTLAGGIYEQYF
16	TRBD2	TRBV5-1	once	TRBJ2-1	TGCGCCAGCAGCTTGGGGACTAGCGGGGGACACAATGAGCAGTTCTTC	CASSLGTSGGHNEQFF
13	-	TRBV2	-	TRBJ2-1	TGTGCCAGCAACCCAACTAGGAACAATGAGCAGTTCTTC	CASNPTRNNEQFF
15	-	TRBV5-1	-	TRBJ1-5	TGCGCCAGCAGCTTGGAAGGGGGGGCTTATCAGCCCCAGCATTTT	CASSLEGGAYQPQHF
16	TRBD1	TRBV30	-	TRBJ2-2	TGTGCCTGGAAAAAGGCCCGGGACAGGGTCACCGGGGAGCTGTTTTTT	CAWKKARDRVTGELFF